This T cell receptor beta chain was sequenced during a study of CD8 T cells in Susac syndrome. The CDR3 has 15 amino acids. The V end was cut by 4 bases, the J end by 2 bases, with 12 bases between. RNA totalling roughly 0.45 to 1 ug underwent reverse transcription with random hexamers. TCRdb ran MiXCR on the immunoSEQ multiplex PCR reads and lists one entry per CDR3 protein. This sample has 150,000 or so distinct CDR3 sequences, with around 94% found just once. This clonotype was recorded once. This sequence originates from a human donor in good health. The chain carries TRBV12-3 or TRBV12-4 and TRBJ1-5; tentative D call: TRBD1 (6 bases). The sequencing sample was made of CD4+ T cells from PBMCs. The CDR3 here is CASSYRVGGNQPQHF. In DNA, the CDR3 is TGTGCCAGCAGTTACAGGGTCGGTGGCAATCAGCCCCAGCATTTT.